These T cell receptor beta chains were read from a single sample in a study of blood T cell repertoires in COVID-19. Assay: immunoSEQ multiplex PCR; the TCRdb copy retains only in-frame clones and omits some. The data contain more than 70,000 clones, approximately 80% of them singletons. Sequenced input: peripheral blood. The receptors were gathered from a woman between 65 and 79 years old with acute or convalescent COVID-19. Each CDR3 is given with its conserved first and last residue. The D gene is left open where the match is weak. Clone size appears in some rows only: once, few, many, or a class for an expanded clone.

abundance	v_gene	j_gene	d_gene	CDR3nt	CDR3aa
-	TRBV9	TRBJ2-3	-	TGTGCCAGCAGCCAGCGGGTGACAGATACGCAGTATTTT	CASSQRVTDTQYF
-	TRBV29-1	TRBJ1-2	TRBD1	TGCAGCTTGGGACAGGGCACTAACTATGGCTACACCTTC	CSLGQGTNYGYTF
-	TRBV2	TRBJ1-3	TRBD1	TGTGCCAGCAGTGATCAGGGGGCGTCTGGAAACACCATATATTTT	CASSDQGASGNTIYF
-	TRBV6-5	TRBJ1-4	-	TGTGCCAGCAGTCAGGGTAATTATGAAAAACTGTTTTTT	CASSQGNYEKLFF
-	TRBV6-6	TRBJ1-5	-	TGTGCCAGCAGTTCCCCAAATCAGCCCCAGCATTTT	CASSSPNQPQHF
few	TRBV27	TRBJ2-1	-	TGTGCCAGCAGTTTCGCGAGCGGAACAAACAATGAGCAGTTCTTC	CASSFASGTNNEQFF
-	TRBV9	TRBJ1-1	TRBD1	TGTGCCAGCAGCGTAGCTGAGGGGGCGTTTGGTGGGGCTTTCTTT	CASSVAEGAFGGAFF
few	TRBV7-3	TRBJ2-1	TRBD1	TGTGCCAGCAGCTCGACAGGGTCTGGAGGAGGCCAGTTCTTC	CASSSTGSGGGQFF
-	TRBV7-2	TRBJ2-5	TRBD1	TGTGCCAGCAGCTCCTCCGGGACAGGGGACGAGACCCAGTACTTC	CASSSSGTGDETQYF
once	TRBV6-5	TRBJ1-6	-	TGTGCCAGCAGCGACAGCTCCTATAATTCACCCCTCCACTTT	CASSDSSYNSPLHF
once	TRBV21-1	TRBJ1-5	-	TGTGCCAGCAGCAAAGGGGACAGGGTCCCCCTTAGCAATCAGCCCCAGCATTTT	CASSKGDRVPLSNQPQHF
-	TRBV5-1	TRBJ2-2	TRBD1	TGCGCCAGCAGCTTCGCTGGACAGGGCACCGGGGAGCTGTTTTTT	CASSFAGQGTGELFF
-	TRBV3-1/TRBV3-2	TRBJ1-3	TRBD1	TGTGCCAGCAGCCGAAATCTACAGGGGGCTGGAAACACCATATATTTT	CASSRNLQGAGNTIYF
-	TRBV9	TRBJ1-3	-	TGTGCCAGCAGCGGACCTCGGGAAAGAGGAAACACCATATATTTT	CASSGPRERGNTIYF
medium-sized	TRBV24-1	TRBJ2-2	TRBD1	TGTGCCACCAGTGAAGCCGGGACAGCCCGTGGCGGGGAGCTGTTTTTT	CATSEAGTARGGELFF
-	TRBV7-9	TRBJ2-1	TRBD2	TGTGCCAGCAGCTTAAGGGTTCGGACTAGCGCAAATGAGCAGTTCTTC	CASSLRVRTSANEQFF
few	TRBV20-1	TRBJ1-4	-	TGCAGTGCCAAGCTCGTTGAAAAACTGTTTTTT	CSAKLVEKLFF
-	TRBV27	TRBJ2-2	-	TGTGCCAGCAGACTTCCGAACACCGGGGAGCTGTTTTTT	CASRLPNTGELFF
once	TRBV4-1	TRBJ2-7	TRBD2	TGCGCCAGCAGCCAATGGTTCGGGACTAGCGGCGAGCAGTACTTC	CASSQWFGTSGEQYF
-	TRBV6-6	TRBJ2-7	TRBD1	TGTGCCAGCAGCTCCACAGGGGATGGAACCTACGAGCAGTACTTC	CASSSTGDGTYEQYF
-	TRBV3-1/TRBV3-2	TRBJ2-1	TRBD2	TGTGCCAGCAGCCCGACTAGCGGTACCTACAATGAGCAGTTCTTC	CASSPTSGTYNEQFF
-	TRBV7-9	TRBJ2-2	-	TGTGCCGGGCGGCGTGACGGGGACACCGGGGAGCTGTTTTTT	CAGRRDGDTGELFF
once	TRBV5-1	TRBJ2-7	TRBD2	TGCGCCAGCAGCTTGGATGGGACTAGCGCTTACGAGCAGTACTTC	CASSLDGTSAYEQYF
-	TRBV28	TRBJ2-3	TRBD1	TGTGCCAGCAGTTTGTCGGACAGGGTCACAGATACGCAGTATTTT	CASSLSDRVTDTQYF
-	TRBV11-3	TRBJ2-1	-	TGTGCCAGCAGTCTCCAACGGGATGAGCAGTTCTTC	CASSLQRDEQFF
-	TRBV19	TRBJ2-1	-	TGTGCCAGTAGTAGGTCGGGAACGACCTACAATGAGCAGTTCTTC	CASSRSGTTYNEQFF
-	TRBV7-3	TRBJ1-6	-	TGTGCCAGCAGGCGGGATGATAATTCACCCCTCCACTTT	CASRRDDNSPLHF
once	TRBV27	TRBJ2-2	TRBD1	TGTGCCAGCAGCCCCTCCGGGACAGACTCCACCGGGGAGCTGTTTTTT	CASSPSGTDSTGELFF
-	TRBV19	TRBJ1-1	TRBD1	TGTGCCAGTAGTGGGACAGGGGGTTTGAACACTGAAGCTTTCTTT	CASSGTGGLNTEAFF
-	TRBV2	TRBJ1-4	-	TGTGCCAGCAGTCCGAATGAAAAACTGTTTTTT	CASSPNEKLFF
few	TRBV5-1	TRBJ2-5	TRBD1	TGCGCCAGCAGCCACAGGGATCGATATTCATCAGGGGGCGTTGAGACCCAGTACTTC	CASSHRDRYSSGGVETQYF
-	TRBV5-6	TRBJ1-2	-	TGTGCCAGCAGCTCCCAGGACCGACAGTATGGCTACACCTTC	CASSSQDRQYGYTF
-	TRBV7-3	TRBJ1-1	-	TGTGCCAGCAGCTTACAAGCATTGGACACTGAAGCTTTCTTT	CASSLQALDTEAFF
-	TRBV9	TRBJ2-2	-	TGTGCCAGCACGGGGGGCGCGAACACCGGGGAGCTGTTTTTT	CASTGGANTGELFF
-	TRBV7-8	TRBJ1-5	-	TGTGCCAGCAGCCAGATGGTGGGGGCTAAGCAGCCCCAGCATTTT	CASSQMVGAKQPQHF
few	TRBV24-1	TRBJ2-2	TRBD1	TGTGCCACCAGTGATCCTCGGGACAGTATCACCGGGGAGCTGTTTTTT	CATSDPRDSITGELFF
few	TRBV20-1	TRBJ1-2	-	TGCAGTGCTAGTGCGGGTGTGGACTATGGCTACACCTTC	CSASAGVDYGYTF
many	TRBV5-8	TRBJ2-7	-	TGTGCCAGCAGTCTTGTAGCGAGACCCTGGGAGTTC	CASSLVARPWEF
-	TRBV25-1	TRBJ2-1	-	TGTGCCAGCAGTGAGACGAAATTCGGGACGGCTGCAGGGGATGAGCAGTTCTTC	CASSETKFGTAAGDEQFF
few	TRBV7-9	TRBJ1-4	-	TGTGCCAGCAGCTTTTTTCCGGGGGATGAAAAACTGTTTTTT	CASSFFPGDEKLFF
-	TRBV5-1	TRBJ1-5	TRBD1	TGCGCCAGCAGCTTGTCTGGACAGGGTTTGAATCAGCCCCAGCATTTT	CASSLSGQGLNQPQHF
-	TRBV5-1	TRBJ1-4	-	TGCGCCAGCAGCCGGGGGTATCAAAATGAAAAACTGTTTTTT	CASSRGYQNEKLFF
-	TRBV2	TRBJ2-5	TRBD2	TGTGCCAGCAACGGACTAGCGGGAGATCGAGAGACCCAGTACTTC	CASNGLAGDRETQYF
-	TRBV5-4	TRBJ2-5	TRBD1	TGTGCCAGCAGCTCAAATACAGGGGGTCGGGAGACCCAGTACTTC	CASSSNTGGRETQYF
-	TRBV19	TRBJ2-1	TRBD2	TGTGCCAGTCAACTAGCGGGAGGGTCGGCTTACAATGAGCAGTTCTTC	CASQLAGGSAYNEQFF
once	TRBV6-6	TRBJ2-5	-	TGTGCCAGCGCTCTAGTTGTAGAGACCCAGTACTTC	CASALVVETQYF
-	TRBV23-1	TRBJ2-3	TRBD2	TGCGCCTACAGCCTAGCGGGAGCAAATGGCACAGATACGCAGTATTTT	CAYSLAGANGTDTQYF
once	TRBV4-2	TRBJ2-4	-	TGTGCCAGCAGCCAAGTTTCCGGGAATTCCAACATTCAGTACTTC	CASSQVSGNSNIQYF
-	TRBV7-2	TRBJ2-7	TRBD2	TGTGCCAGCAGCTCCACAAGGACTAGCGGGAGGGACTACGAGCAGTACTTC	CASSSTRTSGRDYEQYF
-	TRBV19	TRBJ1-1	TRBD1	TGTGCCAGTAGTCCTAGACAGGGGCGGTCGGACACTGAAGCTTTCTTT	CASSPRQGRSDTEAFF
-	TRBV2	TRBJ2-3	TRBD2	TGTGCCAGCAGTGAAAGGGAGATAGCGGGAGCGGGGACGCAGTATTTT	CASSEREIAGAGTQYF
-	TRBV5-1	TRBJ1-2	TRBD1	TGCGCCAGCAGCTTGGATGGGACAGGGGGGTCTCTAAACTATGGCTACACCTTC	CASSLDGTGGSLNYGYTF
-	TRBV5-4	TRBJ2-5	-	TGTGCCAGCAGCTTGGCTAACAGACAAGAGACCCAGTACTTC	CASSLANRQETQYF
-	TRBV7-3	TRBJ2-1	TRBD2	TGTGCCAGCAGCTTAACCCCTAGCGGGAACCTGTTCTTC	CASSLTPSGNLFF